This TCR beta chain comes out of a study of cytomegalovirus exposure and HLA in healthy donors. Findings of the study overall: Later analysis suggested most CMV-associated TCR beta chains were HLA-restricted. TCR beta chains associated with HLA were, in a later analysis, more clonally expanded than equally common others. In a later analysis, a missense DCLRE1C variant was linked to TCR beta V- and J-gene trimming. Later analysis identified 15,000 to 20,000 TCR beta sequences associated with HLA alleles, using a false discovery rate threshold of 0.05.

About this clone: Its antigen remains unknown.

The PCR contained 60 Vbeta and 13 Jbeta primers. TCRdb's table, derived via immunoSEQ multiplex PCR, lists solely in-frame clones and lacks some. The clone table shows about 170,000 clones, with the ten largest holding around 1.2%. The CDR3 totals 16 residues. CDR1 KGHSH and CDR2 LQKENI come from the germline V gene. V was pared by 0 bases and J by 0 bases, with 9 bases between. Sequencing used PBMCs. V and J are TRBV18 and TRBJ1-3; D gene uncertain. This sequence originates from a woman aged 60 to 75 in good health and CMV-seronegative. The CDR3 DNA reads as TGTGCCAGCTCACCACCGGCGGTAACCTCTGGAAACACCATATATTTT. Translation: CASSPPAVTSGNTIYF.